Here is one TCR beta chain with its context. This sample is drawn from a study of blood T cell repertoires in COVID-19. Some clones are missing from TCRdb's copy, which holds only in-frame ones; the method was immunoSEQ multiplex PCR. The data contain tens of thousands of clones, about three quarters of them singletons. CDR3 length: 16 amino acids. In germline, CDR1 is SGDLS, CDR2 YYNGEE. V was pared by 4 bases and J by 0 bases, with 13 bases between. This chain joins TRBV9 and TRBJ1-4; TRBD1 is a possible D gene (5 bases). This clonotype was sampled from an elderly man with acute or convalescent COVID-19. Sequenced material: peripheral blood. DNA for the CDR3: TGTGCCAGCAGCAAGACAGCACCCTCAACTAATGAAAAACTGTTTTTT. Its translation: CASSKTAPSTNEKLFF.